This T cell receptor beta chain came from a study of T cells in Graves' hyperthyroidism and ophthalmopathy. Points from the study as a whole: Ophthalmopathy, as predicted by the model, came a median approximately 6.5 months after the prediction.

Germline trimming cut 5 bases from V and 4 bases from J; bases unmatched to any gene: 9. CDR1 is SQVTM, CDR2 ANQGSEA, per germline. CDR3 length: 15 residues. This clonotype was detected many times. Its target is unknown. Amplified TCR beta CDR3 regions came from RNA transcripts. First-round RT-PCR targeting the TCR CDR3 was performed with the HTBI primer set. TCRdb recomputed calls from the multiplex PCR reads with MiXCR, one row per CDR3 protein. The sample holds fewer than 450,000 distinct CDR3 sequences, about a sixth seen once. This TCR was recovered from a woman aged 25 to 39 with Graves' hyperthyroidism that later progressed to Graves' ophthalmopathy. Sequenced sample: blood. The V gene is TRBV29-1, the J gene TRBJ2-1, with 9 bases lining up with TRBD2. The CDR3 DNA sequence: TGCAGCGTTACCATCCTAGCGGGGTCTTACAATGAGCAGTTCTTC. Its translation: CSVTILAGSYNEQFF.